A single sample is the source of the 2 T cell receptor beta chains below, sequenced in a study of CD8+ T cells in alopecia areata. Extracted from the samples, RNA was reverse transcribed into cDNA to serve as the sequencing template. Method: immunoSEQ multiplex PCR; TCRdb's copy keeps in-frame clones and lacks some. Counted here are 150,000 or so clones, more than 40% occurring once; the ten biggest clones make up about 6.4%. The sample consisted of CD4+ T cells sorted from blood. Every receptor here comes from a human donor with alopecia areata.

This clone was detected a few times. The rearrangement links TRBV20-1 to TRBJ1-1; no clear D. This CDR3 has 11 amino acids. Per germline, CDR1 DFQATT and CDR2 SNEGSKA (reference sequence). V lost 5 bases, J lost 5 bases, and 9 bases lay in between. This chain's CDR3 is CSAPERTEAFF. The CDR3 DNA reads as TGCAGTGCTCCGGAAAGAACTGAAGCTTTCTTT.

This CDR3 reads CSARAGGELFF. CDR3 in DNA: TGCAGTGCTAGAGCCGGGGGGGAGCTGTTTTTT. This chain uses TRBV20-1 with TRBJ2-2; unclear D gene. Germline values: CDR1 DFQATT, CDR2 SNEGSKA (reference sequence). The CDR3 is 11 amino acids. V lost 1 base, J lost 8 bases, and 5 bases lay in between.